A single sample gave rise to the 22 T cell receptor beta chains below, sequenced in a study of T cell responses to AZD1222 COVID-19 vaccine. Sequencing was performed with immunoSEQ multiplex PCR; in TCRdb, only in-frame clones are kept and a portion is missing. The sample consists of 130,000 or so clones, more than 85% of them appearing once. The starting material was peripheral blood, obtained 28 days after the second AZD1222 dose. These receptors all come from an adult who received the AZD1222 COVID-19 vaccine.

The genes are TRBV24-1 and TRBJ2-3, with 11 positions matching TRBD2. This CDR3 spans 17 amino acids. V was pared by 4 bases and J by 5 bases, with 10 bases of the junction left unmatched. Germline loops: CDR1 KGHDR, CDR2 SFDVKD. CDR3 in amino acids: CATSDGPSGRSRDTQYF. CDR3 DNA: TGTGCCACCAGTGACGGACCTAGCGGGAGGTCGAGAGATACGCAGTATTTT.

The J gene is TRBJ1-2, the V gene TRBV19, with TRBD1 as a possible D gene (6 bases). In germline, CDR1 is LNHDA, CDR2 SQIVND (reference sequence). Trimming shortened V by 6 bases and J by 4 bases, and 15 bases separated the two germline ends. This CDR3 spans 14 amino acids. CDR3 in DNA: TGTGCCAGTAGGGGGGCAGCTAATATCTATGGCTACACCTTC. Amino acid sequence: CASRGAANIYGYTF.

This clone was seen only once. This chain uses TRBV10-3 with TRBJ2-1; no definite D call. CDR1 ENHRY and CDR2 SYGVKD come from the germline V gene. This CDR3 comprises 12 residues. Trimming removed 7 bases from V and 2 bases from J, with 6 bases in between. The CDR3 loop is CAITTPYNEQFF. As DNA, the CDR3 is TGTGCCATCACCACCCCCTACAATGAGCAGTTCTTC.

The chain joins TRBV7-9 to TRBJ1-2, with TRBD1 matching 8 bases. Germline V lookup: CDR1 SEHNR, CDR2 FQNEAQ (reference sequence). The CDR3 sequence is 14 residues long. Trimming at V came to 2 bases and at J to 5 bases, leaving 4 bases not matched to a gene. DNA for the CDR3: TGTGCCAGCAGCTTACAGGGGGCCAATTATGGCTACACCTTC. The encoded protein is CASSLQGANYGYTF.

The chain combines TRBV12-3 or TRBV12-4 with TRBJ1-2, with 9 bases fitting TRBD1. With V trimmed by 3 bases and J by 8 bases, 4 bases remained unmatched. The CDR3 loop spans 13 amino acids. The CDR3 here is CASSLYRGLGYTF. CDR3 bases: TGTGCCAGCAGTTTGTACAGGGGGCTGGGCTACACCTTC.

The CDR3 here is CASSFVNYGYTF. The CDR3 DNA follows: TGTGCCAGCAGTTTCGTAAACTATGGCTACACCTTC. J is TRBJ1-2 and V is TRBV12-3 or TRBV12-4; D uncertain. The CDR3 length is 12 residues. Trimming left V 3 bases short and J 2 bases short, with 4 bases between.

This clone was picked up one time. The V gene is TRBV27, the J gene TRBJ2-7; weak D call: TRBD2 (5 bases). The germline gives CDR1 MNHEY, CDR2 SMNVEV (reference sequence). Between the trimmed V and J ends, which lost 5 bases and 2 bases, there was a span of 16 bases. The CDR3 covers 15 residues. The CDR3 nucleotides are TGTGCCAGCAGTCCCAGGAAGAGGGCTCCCTACGAGCAGTACTTC. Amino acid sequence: CASSPRKRAPYEQYF.

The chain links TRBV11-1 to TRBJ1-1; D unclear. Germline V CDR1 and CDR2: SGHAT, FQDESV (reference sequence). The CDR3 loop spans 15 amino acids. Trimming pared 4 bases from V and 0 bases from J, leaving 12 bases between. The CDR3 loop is CASSSYTTMNTEAFF. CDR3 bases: TGTGCCAGCAGCTCGTACACGACGATGAACACTGAAGCTTTCTTT.

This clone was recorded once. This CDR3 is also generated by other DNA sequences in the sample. CDR3 nucleotide sequence: TGTGCCAGCAGCCAAGGAGCAGGGAACAATCAGCCCCAGCATTTT. It encodes CASSQGAGNNQPQHF. The chain combines TRBV3-1 (or the pseudogene TRBV3-2) with TRBJ1-5, with D possibly being TRBD1 (5 bases). Trimming shortened V by 1 base and J by 3 bases, and 10 bases separated the two germline ends. This CDR3 comprises 15 residues. The germline gives CDR1 LGHDT, CDR2 YNNKEL (reference sequence).

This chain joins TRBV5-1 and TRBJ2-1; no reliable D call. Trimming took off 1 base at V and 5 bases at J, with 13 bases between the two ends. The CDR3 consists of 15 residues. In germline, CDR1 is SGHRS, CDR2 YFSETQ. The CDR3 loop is CASSLSLGYNNEQFF. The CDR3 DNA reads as TGCGCCAGCAGCTTGTCGCTGGGGTATAACAATGAGCAGTTCTTC.

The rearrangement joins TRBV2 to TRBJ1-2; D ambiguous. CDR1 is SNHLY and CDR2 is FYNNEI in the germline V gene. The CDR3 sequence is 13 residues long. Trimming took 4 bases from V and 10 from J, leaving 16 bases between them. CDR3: CASSAGRLTIYTF. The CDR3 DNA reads TGTGCCAGCAGTGCCGGCAGGCTGACGATCTACACCTTC.

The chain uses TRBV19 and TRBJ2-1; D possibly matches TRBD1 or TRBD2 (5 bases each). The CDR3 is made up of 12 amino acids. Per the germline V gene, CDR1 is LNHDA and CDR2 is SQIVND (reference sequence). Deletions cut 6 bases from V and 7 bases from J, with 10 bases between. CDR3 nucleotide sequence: TGTGCCAGTAGCCCCAGGGAGAATGAGCAGTTCTTC. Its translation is CASSPRENEQFF.

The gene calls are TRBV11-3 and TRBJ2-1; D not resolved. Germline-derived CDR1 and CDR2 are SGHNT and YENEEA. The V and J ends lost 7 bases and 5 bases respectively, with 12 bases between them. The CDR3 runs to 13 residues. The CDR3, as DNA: TGTGCCAGCACCTCGCCCGGAAACAATGAGCAGTTCTTC. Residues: CASTSPGNNEQFF.

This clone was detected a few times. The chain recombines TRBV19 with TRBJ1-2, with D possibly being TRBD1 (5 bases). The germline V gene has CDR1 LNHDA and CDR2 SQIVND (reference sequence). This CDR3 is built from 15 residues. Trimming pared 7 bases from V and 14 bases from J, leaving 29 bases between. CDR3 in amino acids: CASTTQEGPFILRTF. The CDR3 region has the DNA TGTGCCAGTACCACCCAGGAGGGGCCTTTTATTCTTCGTACCTTC.

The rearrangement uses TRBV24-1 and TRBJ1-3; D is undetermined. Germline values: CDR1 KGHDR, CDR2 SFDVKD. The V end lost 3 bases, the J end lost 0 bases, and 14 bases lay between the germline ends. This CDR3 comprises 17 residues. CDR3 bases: TGTGCCACCAGTGATCCTCTGGACGGCAGCTCTGGAAACACCATATATTTT. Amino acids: CATSDPLDGSSGNTIYF.

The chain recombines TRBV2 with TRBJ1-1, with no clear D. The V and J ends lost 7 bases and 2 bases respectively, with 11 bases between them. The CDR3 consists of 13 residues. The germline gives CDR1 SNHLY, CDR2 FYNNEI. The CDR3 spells CASTGPDNTEAFF. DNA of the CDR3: TGTGCCAGCACCGGGCCAGATAACACTGAAGCTTTCTTT.

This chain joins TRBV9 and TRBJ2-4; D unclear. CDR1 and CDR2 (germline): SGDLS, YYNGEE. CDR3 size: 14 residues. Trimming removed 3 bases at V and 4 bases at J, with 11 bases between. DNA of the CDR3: TGTGCCAGCAGCGCCCCGGACGGGAAAAACATTCAGTACTTC. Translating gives CASSAPDGKNIQYF.

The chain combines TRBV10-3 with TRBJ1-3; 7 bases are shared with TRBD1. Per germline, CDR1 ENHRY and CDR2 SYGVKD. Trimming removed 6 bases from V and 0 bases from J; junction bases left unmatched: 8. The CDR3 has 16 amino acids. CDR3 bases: TGTGCCATCAGCTCCTCGACAGGGTTCTCTGGAAACACCATATATTTT. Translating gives CAISSSTGFSGNTIYF.

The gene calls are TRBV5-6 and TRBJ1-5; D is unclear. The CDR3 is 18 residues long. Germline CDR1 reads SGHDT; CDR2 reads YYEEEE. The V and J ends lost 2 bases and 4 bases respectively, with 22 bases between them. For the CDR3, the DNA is TGTGCCAGCAGCTTCCTGACCGGAGGGAGGATAGAGAATCAGCCCCAGCATTTT. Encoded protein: CASSFLTGGRIENQPQHF.

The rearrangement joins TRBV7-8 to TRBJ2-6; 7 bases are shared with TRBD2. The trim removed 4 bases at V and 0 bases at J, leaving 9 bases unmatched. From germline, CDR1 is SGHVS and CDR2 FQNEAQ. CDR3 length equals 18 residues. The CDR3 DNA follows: TGTGCCAGCAGCTCCGCTAGCGGACAAAGCTCTGGGGCCAACGTCCTGACTTTC. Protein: CASSSASGQSSGANVLTF.

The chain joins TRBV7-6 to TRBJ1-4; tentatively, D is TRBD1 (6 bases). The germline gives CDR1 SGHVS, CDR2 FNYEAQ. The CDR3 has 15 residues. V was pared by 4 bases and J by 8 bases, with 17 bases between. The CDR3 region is CASSSSIQGGEKLFF. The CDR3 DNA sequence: TGTGCCAGCAGCTCGAGCATACAGGGAGGCGAAAAACTGTTTTTT.

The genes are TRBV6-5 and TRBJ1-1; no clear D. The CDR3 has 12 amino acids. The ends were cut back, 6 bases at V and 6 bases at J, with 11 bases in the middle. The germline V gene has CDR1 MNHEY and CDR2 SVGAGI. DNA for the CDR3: TGTGCCAGCAGAGGTACGGGCGCTGAAGCTTTCTTT. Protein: CASRGTGAEAFF.